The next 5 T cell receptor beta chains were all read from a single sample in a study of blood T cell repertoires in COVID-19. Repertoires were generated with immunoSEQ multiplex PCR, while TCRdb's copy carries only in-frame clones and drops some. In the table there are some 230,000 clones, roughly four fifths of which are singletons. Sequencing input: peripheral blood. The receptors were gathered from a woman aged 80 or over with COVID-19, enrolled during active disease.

The CDR3 loop is CASSLAGSAYNEQFF. The CDR3, as DNA: TGTGCCAGCAGTTTGGCAGGTAGTGCCTACAATGAGCAGTTCTTC. This chain joins TRBV6-2 or TRBV6-3 and TRBJ2-1, with D unclear. The V and J ends lost 4 bases and 2 bases respectively, with 12 bases between them. Germline assignment: CDR1 MNHEY and CDR2 SVGEGT. The CDR3 has 15 residues.

CDR3 region: CASSRPGLAGDEQFF. CDR3 in DNA: TGTGCCAGTAGTCGTCCGGGACTAGCGGGAGATGAGCAGTTCTTC. This chain joins TRBV19 and TRBJ2-1, with 14 bases identical to TRBD2. Germline-derived CDR1 and CDR2 are LNHDA and SQIVND (reference sequence). The CDR3 length is 15 residues. With V trimmed by 5 bases and J by 8 bases, 5 bases remained unmatched.

CDR3 region: CASSPPRLAGGPGVEQFF. CDR3 sequence (DNA): TGTGCCAGCTCACCACCGAGGCTAGCGGGAGGGCCGGGGGTTGAGCAGTTCTTC. The chain links TRBV18 to TRBJ2-1, with 12 bases lining up with TRBD2. Trimming at V came to 0 bases and at J to 9 bases, leaving 12 bases not matched to a gene. The germline gives CDR1 KGHSH, CDR2 LQKENI. CDR3 length equals 18 residues. The whole variable domain, remainder taken from reference TRBV18 and TRBJ2-1, is NAGVMQNPRHLVRRRGQEARLRCSPMKGHSHVYWYRQLPEEGLKFMVYLQKENIIDESGMPKERFSAEFPKEGPSILRIQQVVRGDSAAYFCASSPPRLAGGPGVEQFFGPGTRLTVL.

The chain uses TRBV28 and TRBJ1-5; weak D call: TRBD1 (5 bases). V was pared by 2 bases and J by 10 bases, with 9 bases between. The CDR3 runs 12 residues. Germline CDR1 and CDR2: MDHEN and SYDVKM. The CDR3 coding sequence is TGTGCCAGCAGTTTAGGGGGAGGCCCCCAGCATTTT. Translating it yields CASSLGGGPQHF. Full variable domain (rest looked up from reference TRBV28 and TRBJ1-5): DVKVTQSSRYLVKRTGEKVFLECVQDMDHENMFWYRQDPGLGLRLIYFSYDVKMKEKGDIPEGYSVSREKKERFSLILESASTNQTSMYLCASSLGGGPQHFGDGTRLSIL.

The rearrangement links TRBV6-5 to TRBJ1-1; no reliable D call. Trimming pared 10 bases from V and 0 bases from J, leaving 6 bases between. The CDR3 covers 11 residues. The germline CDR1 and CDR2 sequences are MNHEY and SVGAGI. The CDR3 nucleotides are TGTGCCACCTACTTGAACACTGAAGCTTTCTTT. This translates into CATYLNTEAFF.